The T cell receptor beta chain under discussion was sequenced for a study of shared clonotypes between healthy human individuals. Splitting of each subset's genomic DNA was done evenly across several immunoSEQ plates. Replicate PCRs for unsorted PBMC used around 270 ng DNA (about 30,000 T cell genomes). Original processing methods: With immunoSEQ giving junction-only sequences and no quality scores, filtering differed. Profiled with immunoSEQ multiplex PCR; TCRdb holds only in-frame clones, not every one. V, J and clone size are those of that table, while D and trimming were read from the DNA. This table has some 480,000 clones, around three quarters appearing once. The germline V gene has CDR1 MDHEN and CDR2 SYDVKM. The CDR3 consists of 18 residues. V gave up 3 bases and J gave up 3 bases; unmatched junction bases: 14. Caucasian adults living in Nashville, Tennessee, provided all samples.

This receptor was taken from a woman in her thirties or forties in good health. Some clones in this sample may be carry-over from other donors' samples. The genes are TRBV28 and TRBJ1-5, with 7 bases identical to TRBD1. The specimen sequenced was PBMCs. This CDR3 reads CASSFWGRGPGYNQPQHF. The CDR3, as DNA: TGTGCCAGCAGTTTTTGGGGTAGGGGGCCCGGATACAATCAGCCCCAGCATTTT.